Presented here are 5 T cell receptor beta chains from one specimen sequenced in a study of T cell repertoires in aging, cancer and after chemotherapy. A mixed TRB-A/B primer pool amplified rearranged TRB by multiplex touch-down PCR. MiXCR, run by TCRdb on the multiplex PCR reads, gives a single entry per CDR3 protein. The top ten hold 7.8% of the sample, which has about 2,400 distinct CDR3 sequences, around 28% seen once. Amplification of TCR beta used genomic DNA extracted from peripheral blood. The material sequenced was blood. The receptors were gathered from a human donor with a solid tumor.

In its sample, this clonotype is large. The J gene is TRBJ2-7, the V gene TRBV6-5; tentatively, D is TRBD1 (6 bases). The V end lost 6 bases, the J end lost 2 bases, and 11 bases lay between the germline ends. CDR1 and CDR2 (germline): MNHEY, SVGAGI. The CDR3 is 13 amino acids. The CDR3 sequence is CASRAQGPYEQYF. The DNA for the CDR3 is TGTGCCAGCAGAGCACAGGGACCCTACGAGCAGTACTTC.

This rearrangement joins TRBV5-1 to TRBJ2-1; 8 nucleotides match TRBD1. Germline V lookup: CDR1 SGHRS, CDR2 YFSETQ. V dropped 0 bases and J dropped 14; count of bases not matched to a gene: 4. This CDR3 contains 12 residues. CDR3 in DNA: TGCGCCAGCAGCTTGGGGGACAGGCGCGAGTTCTTC. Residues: CASSLGDRREFF.

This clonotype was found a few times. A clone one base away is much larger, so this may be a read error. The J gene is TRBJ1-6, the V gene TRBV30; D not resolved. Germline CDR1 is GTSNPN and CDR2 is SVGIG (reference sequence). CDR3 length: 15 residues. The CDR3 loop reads CAWRDLRTDNSPLNF. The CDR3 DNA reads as TGTGCCTGGAGGGACTTACGGACGGATAATTCACCCCTCAACTTT.

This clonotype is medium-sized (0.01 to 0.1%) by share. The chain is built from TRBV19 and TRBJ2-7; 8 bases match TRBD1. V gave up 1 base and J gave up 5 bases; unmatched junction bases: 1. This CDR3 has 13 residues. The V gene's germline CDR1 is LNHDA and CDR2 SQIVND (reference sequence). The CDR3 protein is CASSIGTGNEQYF. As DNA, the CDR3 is TGTGCCAGTAGTATAGGGACAGGGAACGAGCAGTACTTC.

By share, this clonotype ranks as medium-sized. The CDR3 nucleotides read TGTGCCAGCACGAAGGCGTACGAGCAGTACTTC. It encodes CASTKAYEQYF. The V gene is TRBV6-1, the J gene TRBJ2-7; D is uncertain. This CDR3 region has 11 residues. Germline CDR1 MNHNS, CDR2 SASEGT. V gave up 7 bases and J gave up 4 bases, with 8 bases separating them.